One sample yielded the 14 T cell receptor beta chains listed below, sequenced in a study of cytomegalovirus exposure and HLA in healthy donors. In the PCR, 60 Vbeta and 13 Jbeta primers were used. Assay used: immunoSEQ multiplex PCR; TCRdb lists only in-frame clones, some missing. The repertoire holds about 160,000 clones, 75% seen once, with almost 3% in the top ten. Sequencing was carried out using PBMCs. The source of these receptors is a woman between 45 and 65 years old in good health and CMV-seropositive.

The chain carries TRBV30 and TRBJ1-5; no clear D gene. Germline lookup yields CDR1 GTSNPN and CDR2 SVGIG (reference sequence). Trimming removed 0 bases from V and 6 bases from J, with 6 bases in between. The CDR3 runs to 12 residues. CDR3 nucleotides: TGTGCCTGGAGTGTCGGAGGTCAGCCCCAGCATTTT. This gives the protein CAWSVGGQPQHF.

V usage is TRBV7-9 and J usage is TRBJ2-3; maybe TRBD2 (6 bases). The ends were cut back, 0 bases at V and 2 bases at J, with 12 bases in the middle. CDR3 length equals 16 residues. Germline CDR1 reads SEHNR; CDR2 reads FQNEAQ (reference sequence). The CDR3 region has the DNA TGTGCCAGCAGCTTAGCGCGGCGGGGCGACACAGATACGCAGTATTTT. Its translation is CASSLARRGDTDTQYF.

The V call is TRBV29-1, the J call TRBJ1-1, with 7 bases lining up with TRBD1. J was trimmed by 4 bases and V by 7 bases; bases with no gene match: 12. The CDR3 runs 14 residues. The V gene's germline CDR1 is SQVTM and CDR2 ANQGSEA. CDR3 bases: TGCAGCGCCCCGAAGACAGGGTGGGGCACTGAAGCTTTCTTT. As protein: CSAPKTGWGTEAFF.

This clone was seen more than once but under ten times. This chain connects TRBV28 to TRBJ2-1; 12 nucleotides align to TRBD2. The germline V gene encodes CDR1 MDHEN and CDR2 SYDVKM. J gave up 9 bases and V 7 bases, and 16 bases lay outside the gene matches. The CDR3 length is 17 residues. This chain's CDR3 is CASTSYSPLAGGCEQFF. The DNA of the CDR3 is TGTGCCAGCACATCATACTCTCCACTAGCGGGGGGATGTGAGCAGTTCTTC.

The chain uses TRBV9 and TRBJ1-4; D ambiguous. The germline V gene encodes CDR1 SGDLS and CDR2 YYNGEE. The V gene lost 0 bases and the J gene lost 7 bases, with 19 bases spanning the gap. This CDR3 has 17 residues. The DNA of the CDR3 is TGTGCCAGCAGCGTAGACTCTCACGGCTTGCGAGGTGAAAAACTGTTTTTT. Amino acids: CASSVDSHGLRGEKLFF.

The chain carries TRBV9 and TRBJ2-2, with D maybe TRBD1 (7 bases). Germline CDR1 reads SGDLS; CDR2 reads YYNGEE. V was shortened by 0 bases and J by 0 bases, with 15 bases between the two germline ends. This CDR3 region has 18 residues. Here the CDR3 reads CASSVARDRPANTGELFF. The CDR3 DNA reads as TGTGCCAGCAGCGTAGCGCGGGACAGACCAGCGAACACCGGGGAGCTGTTTTTT.

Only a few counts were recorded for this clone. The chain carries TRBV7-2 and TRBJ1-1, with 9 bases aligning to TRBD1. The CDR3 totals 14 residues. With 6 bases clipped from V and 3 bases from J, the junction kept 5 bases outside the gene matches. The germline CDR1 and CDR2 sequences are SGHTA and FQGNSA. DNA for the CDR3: TGTGCCAGCAGGGACAGGGGCAGGGACACTGAAGCTTTCTTT. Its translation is CASRDRGRDTEAFF.

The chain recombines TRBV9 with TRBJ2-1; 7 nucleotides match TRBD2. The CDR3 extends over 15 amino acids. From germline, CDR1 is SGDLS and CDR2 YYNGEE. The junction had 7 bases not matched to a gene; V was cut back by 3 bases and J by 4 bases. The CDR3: CASSDRGDQYNEQFF. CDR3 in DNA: TGTGCCAGCAGCGACCGGGGGGACCAGTACAATGAGCAGTTCTTC.

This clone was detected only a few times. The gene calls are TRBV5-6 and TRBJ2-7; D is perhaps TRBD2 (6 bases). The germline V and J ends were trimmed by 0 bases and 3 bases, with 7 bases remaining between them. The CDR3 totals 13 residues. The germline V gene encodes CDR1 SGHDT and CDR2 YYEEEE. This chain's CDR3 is CASSLERVYEQYF. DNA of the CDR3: TGTGCCAGCAGCTTGGAGCGGGTCTACGAGCAGTACTTC.

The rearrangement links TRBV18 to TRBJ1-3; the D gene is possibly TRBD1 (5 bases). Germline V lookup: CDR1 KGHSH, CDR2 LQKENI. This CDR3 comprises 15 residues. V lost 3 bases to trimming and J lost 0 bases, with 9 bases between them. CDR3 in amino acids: CASSPTQGSGNTIYF. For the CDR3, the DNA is TGTGCCAGCTCACCCACCCAGGGCTCTGGAAACACCATATATTTT.

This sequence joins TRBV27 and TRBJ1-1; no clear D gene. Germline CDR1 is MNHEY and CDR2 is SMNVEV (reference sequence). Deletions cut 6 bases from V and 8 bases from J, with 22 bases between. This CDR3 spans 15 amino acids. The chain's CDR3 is CASRPVRARANEAFF. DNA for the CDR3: TGTGCCAGCAGACCCGTAAGGGCGAGGGCGAACGAAGCTTTCTTT.

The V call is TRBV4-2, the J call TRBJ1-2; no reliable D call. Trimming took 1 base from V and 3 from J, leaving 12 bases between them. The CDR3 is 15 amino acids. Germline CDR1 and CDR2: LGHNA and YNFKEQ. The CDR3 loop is CASSQGDLEYYGYTF. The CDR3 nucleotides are TGTGCCAGCAGCCAAGGAGACCTGGAGTACTATGGCTACACCTTC.

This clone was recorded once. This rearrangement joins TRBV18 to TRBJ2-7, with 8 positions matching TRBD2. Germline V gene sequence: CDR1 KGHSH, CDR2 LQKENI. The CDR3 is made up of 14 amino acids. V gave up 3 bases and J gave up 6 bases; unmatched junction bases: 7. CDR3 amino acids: CASSPVGGESEQYF. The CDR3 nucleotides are TGTGCCAGCTCACCGGTCGGGGGGGAAAGCGAGCAGTACTTC. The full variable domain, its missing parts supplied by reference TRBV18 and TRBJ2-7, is NAGVMQNPRHLVRRRGQEARLRCSPMKGHSHVYWYRQLPEEGLKFMVYLQKENIIDESGMPKERFSAEFPKEGPSILRIQQVVRGDSAAYFCASSPVGGESEQYFGPGTRLTVT.

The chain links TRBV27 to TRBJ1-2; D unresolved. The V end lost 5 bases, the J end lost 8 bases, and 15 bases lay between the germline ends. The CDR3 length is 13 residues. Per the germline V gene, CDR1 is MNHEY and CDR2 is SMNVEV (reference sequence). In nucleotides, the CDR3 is TGTGCCAGCAGTATTACACCTACTAGGGGCTACACCTTC. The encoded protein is CASSITPTRGYTF.